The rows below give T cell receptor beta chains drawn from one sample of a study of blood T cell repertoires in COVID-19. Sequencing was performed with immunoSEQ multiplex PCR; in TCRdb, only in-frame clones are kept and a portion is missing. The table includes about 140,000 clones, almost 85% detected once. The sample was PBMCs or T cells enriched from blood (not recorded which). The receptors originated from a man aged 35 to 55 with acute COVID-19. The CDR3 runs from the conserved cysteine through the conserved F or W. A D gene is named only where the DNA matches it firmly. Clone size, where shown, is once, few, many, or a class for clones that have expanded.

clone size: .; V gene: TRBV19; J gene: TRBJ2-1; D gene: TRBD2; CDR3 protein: CASSSGLAAEQFF; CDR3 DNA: TGTGCCAGTAGTAGCGGACTAGCAGCCGAGCAGTTCTTC
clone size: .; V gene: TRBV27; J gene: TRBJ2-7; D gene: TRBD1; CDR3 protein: CASSPDGQAYYEQYF; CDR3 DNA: TGTGCCAGCAGTCCCGACGGACAGGCGTACTACGAGCAGTACTTC
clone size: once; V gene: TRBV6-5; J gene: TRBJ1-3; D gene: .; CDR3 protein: CASSFTQVVSGNTIYF; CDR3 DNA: TGTGCCAGCAGTTTTACACAGGTTGTCTCTGGAAACACCATATATTTT
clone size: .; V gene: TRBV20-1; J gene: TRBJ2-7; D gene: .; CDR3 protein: CSTGSYEQYF; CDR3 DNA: TGCAGTACGGGCTCCTACGAGCAGTACTTC
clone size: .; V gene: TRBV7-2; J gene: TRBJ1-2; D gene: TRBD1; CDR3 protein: CASSSAGGIVNGYTF; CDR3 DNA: TGTGCCAGCAGCTCCGCAGGGGGTATAGTCAATGGCTACACCTTC
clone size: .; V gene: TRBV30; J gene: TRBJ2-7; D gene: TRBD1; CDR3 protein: CAWSIDRGWQYF; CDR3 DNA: TGTGCCTGGAGTATCGACAGGGGATGGCAGTACTTC
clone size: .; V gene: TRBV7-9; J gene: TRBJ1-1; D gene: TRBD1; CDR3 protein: CASSTTGTGNTEAFF; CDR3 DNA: TGTGCCAGCAGCACCACCGGGACAGGGAACACTGAAGCTTTCTTT
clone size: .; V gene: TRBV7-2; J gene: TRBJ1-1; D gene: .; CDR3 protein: CASSLMLAVNTEAFF; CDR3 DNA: TGTGCCAGCAGCTTGATGTTGGCAGTGAACACTGAAGCTTTCTTT
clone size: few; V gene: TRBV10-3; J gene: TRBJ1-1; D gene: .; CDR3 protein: CATKTGWDTEAFF; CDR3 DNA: TGTGCCACCAAGACAGGTTGGGACACTGAAGCTTTCTTT
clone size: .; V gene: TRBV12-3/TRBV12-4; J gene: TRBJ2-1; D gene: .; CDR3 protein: CASSLGRNNEQFF; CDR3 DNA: TGTGCCAGCAGTTTGGGGCGAAACAATGAGCAGTTCTTC
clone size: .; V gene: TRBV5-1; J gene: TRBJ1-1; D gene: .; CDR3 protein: CASSLLGALNTEAFF; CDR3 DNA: TGCGCCAGCAGCTTGTTGGGGGCCTTGAACACTGAAGCTTTCTTT
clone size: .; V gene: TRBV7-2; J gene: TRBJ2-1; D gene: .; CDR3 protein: CASSSLGVLGSNEQFF; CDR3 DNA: TGTGCCAGCAGCAGCCTAGGGGTCCTCGGATCCAATGAGCAGTTCTTC
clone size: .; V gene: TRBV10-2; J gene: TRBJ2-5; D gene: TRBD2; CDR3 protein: CASSENSGGETQYF; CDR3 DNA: TGCGCCAGCAGTGAGAATAGCGGGGGAGAGACCCAGTACTTC
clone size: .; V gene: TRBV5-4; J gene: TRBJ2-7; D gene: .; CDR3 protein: CASSFGGAGYEQYF; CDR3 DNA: TGTGCCAGCAGCTTTGGAGGGGCAGGCTACGAGCAGTACTTC
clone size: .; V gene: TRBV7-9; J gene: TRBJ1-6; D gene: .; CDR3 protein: CASSLGINSPLHF; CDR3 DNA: TGTGCCAGCAGCTTAGGTATTAATTCACCCCTCCACTTT
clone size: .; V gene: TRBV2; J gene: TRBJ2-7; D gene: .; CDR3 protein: CASILGPASLEQYF; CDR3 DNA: .
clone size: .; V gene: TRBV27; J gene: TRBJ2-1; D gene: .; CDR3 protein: CASSYIGEVNEQFF; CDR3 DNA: TGTGCCAGCAGTTACATCGGGGAGGTCAATGAGCAGTTCTTC
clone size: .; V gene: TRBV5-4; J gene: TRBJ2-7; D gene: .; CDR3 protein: CASSLDSRNYEQYF; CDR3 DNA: TGTGCCAGCAGCTTGGACAGTAGAAACTACGAGCAGTACTTC
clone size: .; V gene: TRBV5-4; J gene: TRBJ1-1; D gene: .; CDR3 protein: CASSLAVNTEAFF; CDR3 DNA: TGTGCCAGCAGCTTGGCAGTGAACACTGAAGCTTTCTTT
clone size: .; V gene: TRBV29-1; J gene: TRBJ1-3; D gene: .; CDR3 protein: CSGWETGGSGNTIYF; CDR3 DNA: TGCAGCGGCTGGGAAACGGGGGGCTCTGGAAACACCATATATTTT
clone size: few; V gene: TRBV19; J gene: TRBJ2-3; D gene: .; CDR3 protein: CASQGGPYGTDTQYF; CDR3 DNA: TGTGCCAGCCAGGGAGGCCCGTATGGGACAGATACGCAGTATTTT
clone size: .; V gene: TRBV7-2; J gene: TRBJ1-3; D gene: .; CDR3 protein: CASSPRTENTIYF; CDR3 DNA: TGTGCCAGCAGTCCAAGGACTGAAAACACCATATATTTT
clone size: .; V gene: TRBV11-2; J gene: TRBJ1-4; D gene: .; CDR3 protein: CASSKNRANNEKLFF; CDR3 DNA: TGTGCCAGCAGCAAAAACAGGGCTAATAATGAAAAACTGTTTTTT
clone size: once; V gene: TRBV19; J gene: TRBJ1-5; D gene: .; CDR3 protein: CASRASRGSNQPQHF; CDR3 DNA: TGTGCCAGTAGGGCCTCGCGGGGTAGCAATCAGCCCCAGCATTTT
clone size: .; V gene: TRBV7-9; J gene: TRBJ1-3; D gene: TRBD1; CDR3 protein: CASSRGTAGNTIYF; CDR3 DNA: TGTGCCAGCAGCCGAGGGACAGCTGGAAACACCATATATTTT
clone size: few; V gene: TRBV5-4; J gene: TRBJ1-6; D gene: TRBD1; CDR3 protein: CASAQGQNYNSPLHF; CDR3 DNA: TGTGCCAGCGCCCAGGGACAGAACTATAATTCACCCCTCCACTTT
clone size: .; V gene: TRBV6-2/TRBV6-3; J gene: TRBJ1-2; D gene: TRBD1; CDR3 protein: CASSWDRGRVGYTF; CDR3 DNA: TGTGCCAGCAGTTGGGACAGGGGGCGCGTTGGCTACACCTTC
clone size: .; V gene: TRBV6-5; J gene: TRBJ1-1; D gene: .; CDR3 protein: CASSRTGSNTEAFF; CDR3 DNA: TGTGCCAGCAGTCGTACGGGGTCGAACACTGAAGCTTTCTTT